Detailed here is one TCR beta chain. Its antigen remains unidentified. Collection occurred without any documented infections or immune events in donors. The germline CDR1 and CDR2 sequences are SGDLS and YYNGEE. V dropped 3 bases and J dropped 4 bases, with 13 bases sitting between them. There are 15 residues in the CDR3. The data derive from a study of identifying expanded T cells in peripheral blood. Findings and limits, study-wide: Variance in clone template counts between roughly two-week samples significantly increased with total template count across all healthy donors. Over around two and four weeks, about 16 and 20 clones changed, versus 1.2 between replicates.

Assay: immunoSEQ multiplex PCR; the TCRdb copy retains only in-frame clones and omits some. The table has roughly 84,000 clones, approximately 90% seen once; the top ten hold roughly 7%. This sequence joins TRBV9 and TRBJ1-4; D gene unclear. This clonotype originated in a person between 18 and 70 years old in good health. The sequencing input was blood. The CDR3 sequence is CASSASGQNNEKLFF. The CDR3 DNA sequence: TGTGCCAGCAGCGCCAGTGGGCAGAATAATGAAAAACTGTTTTTT.